This T cell receptor beta chain comes out of a study of brain T cells in children with intractable seizures. Libraries were prepared by immunoSEQ multiplex PCR; TCRdb keeps only in-frame clonotypes and omits some of them. Of 70,000 to 85,000 clones in the sample, approximately 90% were seen once. The study's findings and limits: Viral specificity was inferred only from CDR3 similarity; HCMV serostatus was unknown.

With respect to this clone: Antigen unknown.

This receptor was identified in a girl aged 2 to 10 with Rasmussen encephalitis and intractable seizures. The sequencing here drew on peripheral blood, taken at surgery.

The CDR3 loop is CASSLDPGNTIYF. DNA for the CDR3: TGTGCCAGCAGCTTAGACCCTGGAAACACCATATATTTT. This chain uses TRBV7-2 with TRBJ1-3, with unresolved D. Trimming stripped 1 base from V and 2 bases from J, with 3 bases between. Germline CDR1 is SGHTA and CDR2 is FQGNSA. The CDR3 contains 13 residues.